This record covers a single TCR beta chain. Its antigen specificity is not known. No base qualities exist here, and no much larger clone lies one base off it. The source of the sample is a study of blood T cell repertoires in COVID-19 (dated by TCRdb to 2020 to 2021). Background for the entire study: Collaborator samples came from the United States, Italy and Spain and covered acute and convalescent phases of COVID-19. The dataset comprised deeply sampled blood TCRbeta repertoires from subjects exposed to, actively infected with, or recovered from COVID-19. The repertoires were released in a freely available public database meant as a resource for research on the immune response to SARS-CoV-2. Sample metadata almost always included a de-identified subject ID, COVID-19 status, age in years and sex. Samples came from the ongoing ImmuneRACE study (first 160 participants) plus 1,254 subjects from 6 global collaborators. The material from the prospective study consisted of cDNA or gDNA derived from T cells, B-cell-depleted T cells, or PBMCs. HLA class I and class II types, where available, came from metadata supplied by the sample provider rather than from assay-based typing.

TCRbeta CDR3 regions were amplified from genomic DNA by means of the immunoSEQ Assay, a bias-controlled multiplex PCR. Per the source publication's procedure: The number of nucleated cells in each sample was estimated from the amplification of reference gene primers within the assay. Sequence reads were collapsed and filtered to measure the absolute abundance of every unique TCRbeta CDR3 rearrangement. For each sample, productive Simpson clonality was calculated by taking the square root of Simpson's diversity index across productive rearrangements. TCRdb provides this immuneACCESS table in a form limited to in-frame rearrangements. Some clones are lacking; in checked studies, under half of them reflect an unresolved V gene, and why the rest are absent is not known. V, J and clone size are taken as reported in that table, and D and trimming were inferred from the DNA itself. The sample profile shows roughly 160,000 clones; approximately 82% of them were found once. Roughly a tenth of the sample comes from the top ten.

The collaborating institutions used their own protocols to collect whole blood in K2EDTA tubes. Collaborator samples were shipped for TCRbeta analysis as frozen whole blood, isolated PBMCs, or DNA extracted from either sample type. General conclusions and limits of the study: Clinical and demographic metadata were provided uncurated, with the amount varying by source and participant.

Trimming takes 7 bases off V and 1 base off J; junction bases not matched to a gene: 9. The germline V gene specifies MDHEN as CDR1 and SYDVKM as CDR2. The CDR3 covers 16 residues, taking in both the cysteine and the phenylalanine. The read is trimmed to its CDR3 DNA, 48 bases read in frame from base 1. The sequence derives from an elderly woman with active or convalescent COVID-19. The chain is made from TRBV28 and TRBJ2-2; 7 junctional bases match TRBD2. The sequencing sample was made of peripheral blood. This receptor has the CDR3 CASTPTGGWNTGELFF. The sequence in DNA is TGTGCCAGCACCCCTACGGGAGGATGGAACACCGGGGAGCTGTTTTTT.